This T cell receptor (beta chain) is drawn from a study of control samples from healthy donors and cancer patients. After removal of 6 bases from V and 2 bases from J, the junction contained 8 bases not matched to a gene. The CDR3 consists of 16 residues. The germline gives CDR1 MDHEN, CDR2 SYDVKM. Libraries were prepared by immunoSEQ multiplex PCR; TCRdb keeps only in-frame clonotypes and omits some of them. The sample has tens of thousands of clones; approximately 84% are singletons. The receptor was derived from a man in his 70s with lung cancer. The specimen sequenced was PBMCs. The V and J genes are TRBV28 and TRBJ2-1; 9 bases match TRBD2. CDR3 sequence reads: CASSRGGAGAYNEQFF. In DNA, the CDR3 is TGTGCCAGCAGCCGCGGGGGGGCTGGCGCCTACAATGAGCAGTTCTTC.